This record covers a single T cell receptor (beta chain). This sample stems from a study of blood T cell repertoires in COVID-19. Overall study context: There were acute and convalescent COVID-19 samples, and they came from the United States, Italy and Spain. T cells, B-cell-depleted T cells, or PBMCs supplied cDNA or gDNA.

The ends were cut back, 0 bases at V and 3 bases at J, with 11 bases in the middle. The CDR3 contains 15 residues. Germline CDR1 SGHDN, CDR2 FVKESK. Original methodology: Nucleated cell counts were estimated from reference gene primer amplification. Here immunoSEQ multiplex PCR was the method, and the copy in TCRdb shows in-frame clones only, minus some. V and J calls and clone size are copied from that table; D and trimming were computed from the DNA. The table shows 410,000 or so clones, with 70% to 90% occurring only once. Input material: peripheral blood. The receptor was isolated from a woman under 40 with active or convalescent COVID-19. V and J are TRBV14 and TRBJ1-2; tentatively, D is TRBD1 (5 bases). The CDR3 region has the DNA TGTGCCAGCAGCCAAGATGCGGGACTCTACTATGGCTACACCTTC. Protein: CASSQDAGLYYGYTF.